Shown below are 7 T cell receptor beta chains from a single sample sequenced in a study of blood T cell repertoires in COVID-19. The assay was immunoSEQ multiplex PCR, and TCRdb's table has in-frame clones only and misses some. This table has around 120,000 clones, about 83% appearing once. Material for sequencing was peripheral blood. All receptors derive from a man older than 75 with active or convalescent COVID-19.

This clone was seen a single time. V usage is TRBV5-5 and J usage is TRBJ2-7; 7 bases line up with TRBD1. Germline V gene lookup returns CDR1 SGHKS and CDR2 YYEKEE (reference sequence). The trim removed 4 bases at V and 3 bases at J, leaving 7 bases unmatched. CDR3 length: 14 amino acids. CDR3 nucleotide sequence: TGTGCCAGCAGCCACGACCGGGACAGCTACGAGCAGTACTTC. The encoded protein is CASSHDRDSYEQYF.

This clone was picked up one time. The gene calls are TRBV24-1 and TRBJ2-5, with 9 bases fitting TRBD1. Germline CDR1 reads KGHDR; CDR2 reads SFDVKD. The length of the CDR3 is 16 residues. J was trimmed by 3 bases and V by 1 base; bases with no gene match: 5. CDR3 protein: CATSDFGQGWEETQYF. As DNA, the CDR3 is TGTGCCACCAGTGATTTCGGACAGGGGTGGGAAGAGACCCAGTACTTC.

This chain uses TRBV6-5 with TRBJ1-1; 7 nucleotides agree with TRBD1. There are 14 residues in the CDR3. V was clipped by 4 bases and J by 5 bases; unmatched bases: 7. Germline-derived CDR1 and CDR2 are MNHEY and SVGAGI. The CDR3 spells CASSSTGLTTEAFF. In nucleotides, the CDR3 is TGTGCCAGCAGTTCGACAGGGTTAACAACTGAAGCTTTCTTT.

This clone appeared a few times. CDR3 sequence reads: CASSTRGQGEFGYTF. The CDR3 DNA follows: TGCGCCAGCAGCACCCGAGGGCAGGGGGAGTTCGGCTACACCTTC. The chain has TRBV4-3 and TRBJ1-2; 7 nucleotides line up with TRBD1. The CDR3 runs 15 residues. The junction had 14 bases not matched to a gene; V was cut back by 5 bases and J by 8 bases. The germline CDR1 and CDR2 sequences are LGHNA and YSLEER.

CDR3 residues: CASSLDTITETQYF. CDR3 in DNA: TGTGCCAGCAGCTTAGATACAATCACCGAGACCCAGTACTTC. The chain links TRBV7-2 to TRBJ2-5, with D hard to call. V was shortened by 1 base and J by 5 bases, with 11 bases between the two germline ends. Germline CDR1 reads SGHTA; CDR2 reads FQGNSA. The CDR3 runs 14 residues.

This clone was counted only a few times. The rearrangement links TRBV11-2 to TRBJ1-6; no reliable D call. CDR1 and CDR2 (germline): SGHAT, FQNNGV. V lost 0 bases and J lost 10, with 7 bases in between. The CDR3 contains 13 residues. The CDR3 reads CASSLDLGSPLHF. CDR3 DNA: TGTGCCAGCAGCTTAGATCTAGGCTCACCCCTCCACTTT.

The chain recombines TRBV6-2 or TRBV6-3 with TRBJ2-7; 11 nucleotides match TRBD1. CDR3 size: 15 residues. Germline CDR1 is MNHEY and CDR2 is SVGEGT. V dropped 5 bases and J dropped 2; count of bases not matched to a gene: 5. The CDR3 region is CASSTAGQGAYEQYF. The CDR3 DNA reads as TGTGCCAGCAGTACCGCGGGACAGGGGGCCTACGAGCAGTACTTC.